The rows below give T cell receptor beta chains drawn from one sample of a study of shared clonotypes between healthy human individuals. TCRdb's table, derived via immunoSEQ multiplex PCR, lists solely in-frame clones and lacks some. In the table there are under 650,000 clones, roughly 95% of which are singletons. Material: naive CD4+ T cells sorted from blood. These receptors were collected from a woman aged 30 to 39 in good health. The CDR3 runs from the conserved cysteine through the conserved F or W. Each record gives: D gene, V gene, J gene, clone size, CDR3 DNA, CDR3 protein. The D gene is left open where the match is weak. The size field is filled for only some rows; it gives once, few, many or a size class.

NA	TRBV27	TRBJ2-7	NA	TGTGCCAGCTCCTCGGTGGCAGGGGGGTCCTACGAGCAGTACTTC	CASSSVAGGSYEQYF
NA	TRBV2	TRBJ1-5	NA	TGTGCCAGCAGTGAACAGAACAATCAGCCCCAGCATTTT	CASSEQNNQPQHF
TRBD1	TRBV30	TRBJ1-5	NA	TGTGCCGGGGGGACAGGGGACAATCAGCCCCAGCATTTT	CAGGTGDNQPQHF
NA	TRBV28	TRBJ2-7	once	TGTGCCAGCAGTGGGCAGGGGCGAAAAACCTACGAGCAGTACTTC	CASSGQGRKTYEQYF
NA	TRBV11-2	TRBJ2-7	NA	TGTGCCAGCAGCTTAAATTGGGATGAAAGGGAGCAGTACTTC	CASSLNWDEREQYF
NA	TRBV4-3	TRBJ1-5	NA	TGCGCCAGCAGCCTCGACTCATCCGGGTTGCCCCAGCATTTT	CASSLDSSGLPQHF
NA	TRBV19	TRBJ1-5	once	TGTGCCAGTAGTATAGATACAGGGATAAATCAGCCCCAGCATTTT	CASSIDTGINQPQHF
NA	TRBV4-2	TRBJ2-7	few	TGTGCCAGCAGCCCAGGGACTTCTCGCGGCGAGCAGTACTTC	CASSPGTSRGEQYF
TRBD1	TRBV5-6	TRBJ2-5	NA	TGTGCCAGCAGCTTGAAACCAGGGGGCTCTTACTTC	CASSLKPGGSYF
NA	TRBV7-9	TRBJ2-3	NA	TGTGCCAGCAGCTTACAAGGACAGCCTACAGATACGCAGTATTTT	CASSLQGQPTDTQYF
NA	TRBV7-6	TRBJ2-5	NA	TGTGCCAGCAGGAGACTGCCCGCCAGCATGGGCGAGACCCAGTACTTC	CASRRLPASMGETQYF
NA	TRBV11-2	TRBJ2-3	NA	TGTGCCAGCAGCCCCCGAGGCCGGTCGTCTAGCACAGATACGCAGTATTTT	CASSPRGRSSSTDTQYF
TRBD2	TRBV18	TRBJ2-3	NA	TGTGCCAGCTCACCAAGCGGCGGGAGGGATACGCAGTATTTT	CASSPSGGRDTQYF
NA	TRBV10-3	TRBJ1-1	NA	TGTGCCATCACCCGGACAGAGAACACTGAAGCTTTCTTT	CAITRTENTEAFF
NA	TRBV7-2	TRBJ2-7	NA	TGTGCCAGCAGCTTAGTACCACTGGAAGGCTACGAGCAGTACTTC	CASSLVPLEGYEQYF
NA	TRBV18	TRBJ2-3	NA	TGTGCCAGCTCACCACTCCCACAACCAGATACGCAGTATTTT	CASSPLPQPDTQYF
TRBD1	TRBV4-1	TRBJ2-7	NA	TGCGCCAGCAGCCATGTTTTTGCAGGGGGTCCCCTCGAGCAGTACTTC	CASSHVFAGGPLEQYF
TRBD1	TRBV28	TRBJ2-1	NA	TGTGCCAGCAGTCTTACGGGACAGGGCTACAATGAGCAGTTCTTC	CASSLTGQGYNEQFF
TRBD1	TRBV27	TRBJ2-5	NA	TGTGCCAGCAGTCCACAGGGGCGGGAAGAGACCCAGTACTTC	CASSPQGREETQYF
NA	TRBV28	TRBJ2-7	NA	TGTGCCAGCAGTTTGTACTGGGCGGACCCTACCTACGAGCAGTACTTC	CASSLYWADPTYEQYF
TRBD1	TRBV30	TRBJ2-1	NA	TGTGCCTGGAGGACAGGGAGTAATGAGCAGTTCTTC	CAWRTGSNEQFF
TRBD2	TRBV10-3	TRBJ2-1	NA	TGTGCCATCAGTGACGGGACTAGCGGGAACAATGAGCAGTTCTTC	CAISDGTSGNNEQFF
NA	TRBV10-3	TRBJ1-5	few	TGTGCCATCAGTGAACAGGAGGCCGGGCAGCCCCAGCATTTT	CAISEQEAGQPQHF
NA	TRBV4-1	TRBJ2-2	NA	TGCGCCAGCAGCCAACTTCCGGCTCTCGGGAGGAACACCGGGGAGCTGTTTTTT	CASSQLPALGRNTGELFF
TRBD1	TRBV6-6	TRBJ2-7	NA	TGTGCCAGCAGGACCGGGACAGCCTACGAGCAGTACTTC	CASRTGTAYEQYF
TRBD1	TRBV6-5	TRBJ1-2	NA	TGTGCCAGCAGTTACCGCGGACAGGGAAACTATGGCTACACCTTC	CASSYRGQGNYGYTF
TRBD1	TRBV18	TRBJ1-4	NA	TGTGCCAGCTCACCACGAGGGACAGAAGAAAAACTGTTTTTT	CASSPRGTEEKLFF
NA	TRBV28	TRBJ1-1	NA	TGTGCCAGCAGTCCCCATTTCCAGGGTGAAGCTTTCTTT	CASSPHFQGEAFF
TRBD1	TRBV4-1	TRBJ2-1	NA	TGCGCCAGCAGCCAAGTCGGGACAGGGCGACTCAATGAGCAGTTCTTC	CASSQVGTGRLNEQFF
NA	TRBV28	TRBJ1-2	NA	TGTGCCAGCAGCCCTAATGGACCTTCCTATGGCTACACCTTC	CASSPNGPSYGYTF
NA	TRBV5-4	TRBJ2-1	NA	TGTGCCAGCAGCTTAACAGGGAGCTCCTACAATGAGCAGTTCTTC	CASSLTGSSYNEQFF
TRBD1	TRBV5-4	TRBJ1-4	NA	TGTGCCAGCAGCTTAGTCCCGGGACAGGGGGGAAATGAAAAACTGTTTTTT	CASSLVPGQGGNEKLFF
NA	TRBV4-2	TRBJ2-7	once	TGTGCCAGCAGCCAAGCAGGGCAGGGCACCAGGGAGGACTACGAGCAGTACTTC	CASSQAGQGTREDYEQYF
NA	TRBV30	TRBJ2-5	once	TGTGCCTGGAGTCGGACCGGGGTGACCCAGTACTTC	CAWSRTGVTQYF
NA	TRBV27	TRBJ1-1	NA	TGTGCCAGCAGTTTACGGGGGCTAGGTACTGAAGCTTTCTTT	CASSLRGLGTEAFF
NA	TRBV10-3	TRBJ2-3	NA	TGTGCCATCTCTGTGGGGGCTAGCACAGATACGCAGTATTTT	CAISVGASTDTQYF